This TCR beta chain was documented in a study of T cell changes during pregnancy in multiple sclerosis. Germline V lookup: CDR1 KGHSH, CDR2 LQKENI. The ends lost 2 bases at V and 4 bases at J; junction bases unmatched: 5. This CDR3 region has 15 residues. Data came from immunoSEQ multiplex PCR; TCRdb stores just in-frame clones and leaves some out. The sample holds about 83,000 clones, around 93% seen once. This TCR was recovered from a female donor in good health, serving as a control in a pregnancy study. Some clones in this sample may be carry-over from other donors' samples. The gene calls are TRBV18 and TRBJ1-1, with 9 bases matching TRBD1. The source was PBMCs, collected in the first trimester of pregnancy. CDR3 residues: CASSPWTGVGTEAFF. In nucleotides, the CDR3 is TGTGCCAGCTCACCATGGACAGGGGTCGGCACTGAAGCTTTCTTT.